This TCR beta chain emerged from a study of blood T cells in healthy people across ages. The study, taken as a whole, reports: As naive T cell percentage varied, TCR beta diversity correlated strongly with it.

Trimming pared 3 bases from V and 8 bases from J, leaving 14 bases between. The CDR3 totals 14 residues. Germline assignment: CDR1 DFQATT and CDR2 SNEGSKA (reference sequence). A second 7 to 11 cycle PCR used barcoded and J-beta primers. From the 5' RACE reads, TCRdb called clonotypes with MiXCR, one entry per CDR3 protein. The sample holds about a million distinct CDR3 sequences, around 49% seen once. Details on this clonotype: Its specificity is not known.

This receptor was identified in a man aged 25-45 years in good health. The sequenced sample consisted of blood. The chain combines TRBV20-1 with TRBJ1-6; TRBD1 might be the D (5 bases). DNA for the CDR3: TGCAGTGCTAGTCGACAGATTCAAGATTCACCCCTCCACTTT. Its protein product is CSASRQIQDSPLHF.